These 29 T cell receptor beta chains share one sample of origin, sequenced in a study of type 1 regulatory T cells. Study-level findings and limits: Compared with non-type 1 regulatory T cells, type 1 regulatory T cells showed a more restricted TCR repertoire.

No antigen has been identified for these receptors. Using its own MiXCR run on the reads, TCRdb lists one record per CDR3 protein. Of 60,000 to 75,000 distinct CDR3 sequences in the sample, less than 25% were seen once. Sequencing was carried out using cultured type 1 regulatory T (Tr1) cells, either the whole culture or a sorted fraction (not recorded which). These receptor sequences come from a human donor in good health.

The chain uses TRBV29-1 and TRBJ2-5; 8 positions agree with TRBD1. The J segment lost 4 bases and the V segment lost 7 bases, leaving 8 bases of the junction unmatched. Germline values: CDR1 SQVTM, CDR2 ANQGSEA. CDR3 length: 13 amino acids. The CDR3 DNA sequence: TGCAGCGGATACGACAGGGGACGAGAGACCCAGTACTTC. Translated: CSGYDRGRETQYF. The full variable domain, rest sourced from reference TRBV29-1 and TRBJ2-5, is SAVISQKPSRDICQRGTSLTIQCQVDSQVTMMFWYRQQPGQSLTLIATANQGSEATYESGFVIDKFPISRPNLTFSTLTVSNMSPEDSSIYLCSGYDRGRETQYFGPGTRLLVL.

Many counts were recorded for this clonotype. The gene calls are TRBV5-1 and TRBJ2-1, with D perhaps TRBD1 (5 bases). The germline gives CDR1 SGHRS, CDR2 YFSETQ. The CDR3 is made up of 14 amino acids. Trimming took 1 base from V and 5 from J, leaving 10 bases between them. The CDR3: CASSLPGSHNEQFF. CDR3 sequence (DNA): TGCGCCAGCAGCTTGCCAGGGTCCCACAATGAGCAGTTCTTC.

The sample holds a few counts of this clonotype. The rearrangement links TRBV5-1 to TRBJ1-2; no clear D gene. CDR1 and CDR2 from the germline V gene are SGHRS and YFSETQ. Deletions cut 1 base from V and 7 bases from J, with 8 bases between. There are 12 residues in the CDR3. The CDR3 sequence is CASSLSSSGYTF. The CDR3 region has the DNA TGCGCCAGCAGCTTGTCCAGCAGTGGCTACACCTTC.

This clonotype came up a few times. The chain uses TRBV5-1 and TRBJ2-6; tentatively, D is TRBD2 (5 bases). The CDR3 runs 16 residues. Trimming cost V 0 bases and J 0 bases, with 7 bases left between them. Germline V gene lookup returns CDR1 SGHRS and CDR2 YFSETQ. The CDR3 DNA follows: TGCGCCAGCAGCTTGGTTCGGGGCTCTGGGGCCAACGTCCTGACTTTC. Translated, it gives CASSLVRGSGANVLTF.

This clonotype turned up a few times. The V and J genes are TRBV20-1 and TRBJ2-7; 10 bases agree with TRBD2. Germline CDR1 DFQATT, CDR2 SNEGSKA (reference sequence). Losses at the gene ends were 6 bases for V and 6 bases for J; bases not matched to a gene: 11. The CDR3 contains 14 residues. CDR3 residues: CSATGLASLPEQYF. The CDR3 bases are TGCAGTGCAACGGGACTAGCGTCTCTTCCCGAGCAGTACTTC.

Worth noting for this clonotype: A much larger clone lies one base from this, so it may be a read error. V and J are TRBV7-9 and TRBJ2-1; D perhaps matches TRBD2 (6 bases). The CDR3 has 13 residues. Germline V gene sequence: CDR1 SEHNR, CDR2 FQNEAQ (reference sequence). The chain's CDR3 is CASSFGDSPEQSF. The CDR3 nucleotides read TGTGCCAGCAGCTTCGGGGACTCCCCAGAGCAGTCCTTC.

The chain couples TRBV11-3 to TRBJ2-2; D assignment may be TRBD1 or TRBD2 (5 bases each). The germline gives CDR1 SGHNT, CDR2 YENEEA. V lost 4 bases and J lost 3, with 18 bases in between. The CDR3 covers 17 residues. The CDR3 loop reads CASSSPRGGLDTGELFF. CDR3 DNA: TGTGCCAGCAGCTCCCCCCGGGGCGGCCTCGACACCGGGGAGCTGTTTTTT.

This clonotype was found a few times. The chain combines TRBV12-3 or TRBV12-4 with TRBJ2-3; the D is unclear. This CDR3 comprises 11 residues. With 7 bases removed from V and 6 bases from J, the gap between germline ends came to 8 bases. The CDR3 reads CASTDLDTQYF. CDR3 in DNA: TGTGCCAGCACTGACTTGGATACGCAGTATTTT.

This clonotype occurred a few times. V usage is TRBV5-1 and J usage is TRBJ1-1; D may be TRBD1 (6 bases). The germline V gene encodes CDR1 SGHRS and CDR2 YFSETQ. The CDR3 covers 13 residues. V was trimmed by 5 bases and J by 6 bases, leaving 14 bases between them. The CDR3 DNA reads TGCGCCAGCAGGGGGACACGAGCTGCTGAAGCTTTCTTT. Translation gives CASRGTRAAEAFF.

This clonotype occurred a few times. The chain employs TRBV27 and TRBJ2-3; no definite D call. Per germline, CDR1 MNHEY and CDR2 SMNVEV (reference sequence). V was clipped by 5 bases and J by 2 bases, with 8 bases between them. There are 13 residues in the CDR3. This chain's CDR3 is CASSPQNTDTQYF. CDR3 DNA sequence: TGTGCCAGCAGTCCACAGAACACAGATACGCAGTATTTT.

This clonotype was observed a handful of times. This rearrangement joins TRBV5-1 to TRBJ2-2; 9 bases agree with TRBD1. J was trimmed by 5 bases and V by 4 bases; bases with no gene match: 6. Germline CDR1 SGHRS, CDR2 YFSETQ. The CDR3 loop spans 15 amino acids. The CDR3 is CASSPRDRVTGELFF. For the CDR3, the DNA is TGCGCCAGCAGCCCTAGGGACAGGGTGACCGGGGAGCTGTTTTTT. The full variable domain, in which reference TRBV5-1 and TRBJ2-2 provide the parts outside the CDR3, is KAGVTQTPRYLIKTRGQQVTLSCSPISGHRSVSWYQQTPGQGLQFLFEYFSETQRNKGNFPGRFSGRQFSNSRSEMNVSTLELGDSALYLCASSPRDRVTGELFFGEGSRLTVL.

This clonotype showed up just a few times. CDR3 sequence reads: CASRKMGPGGYEQYF. CDR3 bases: TGTGCCAGCAGAAAAATGGGCCCAGGCGGGTACGAGCAGTACTTC. The chain carries TRBV6-5 and TRBJ2-7, with D possibly TRBD2 on 5 matching bases. The CDR3 consists of 15 residues. Germline CDR1 reads MNHEY; CDR2 reads SVGAGI. Trimming took 6 bases from V and 4 from J, leaving 19 bases between them.

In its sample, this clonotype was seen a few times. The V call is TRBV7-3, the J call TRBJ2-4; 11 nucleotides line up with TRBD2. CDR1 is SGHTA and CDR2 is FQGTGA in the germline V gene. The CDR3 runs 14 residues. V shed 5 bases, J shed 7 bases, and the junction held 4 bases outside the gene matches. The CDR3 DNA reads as TGTGCCAGCAGCACAACTAGCGGGAGTAACATTCAGTACTTC. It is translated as CASSTTSGSNIQYF.

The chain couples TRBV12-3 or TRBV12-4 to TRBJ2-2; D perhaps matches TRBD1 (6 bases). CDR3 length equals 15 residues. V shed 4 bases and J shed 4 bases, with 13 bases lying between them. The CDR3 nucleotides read TGTGCCAGCAGTTCCGGGACACCAATCACCGGGGAGCTGTTTTTT. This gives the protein CASSSGTPITGELFF.

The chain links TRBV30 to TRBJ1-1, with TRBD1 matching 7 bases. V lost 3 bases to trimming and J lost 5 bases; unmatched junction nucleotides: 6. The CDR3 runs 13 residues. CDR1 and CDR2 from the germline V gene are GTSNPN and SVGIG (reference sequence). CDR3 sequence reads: CAWRGTVLTEAFF. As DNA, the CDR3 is TGTGCCTGGAGAGGGACAGTACTAACTGAAGCTTTCTTT.

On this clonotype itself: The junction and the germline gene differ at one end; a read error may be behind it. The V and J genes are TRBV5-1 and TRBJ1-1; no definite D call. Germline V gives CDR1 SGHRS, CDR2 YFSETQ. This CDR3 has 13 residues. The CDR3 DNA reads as TGCGCCAGCAGCTTGGCCCCGAACACTGAGGCTTTCTTT. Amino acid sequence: CASSLAPNTEAFF.

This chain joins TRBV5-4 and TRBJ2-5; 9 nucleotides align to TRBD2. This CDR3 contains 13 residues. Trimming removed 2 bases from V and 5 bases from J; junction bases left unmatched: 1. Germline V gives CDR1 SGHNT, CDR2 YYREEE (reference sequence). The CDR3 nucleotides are TGTGCCAGCAGCTTTAGCGGGAGCGAGACCCAGTACTTC. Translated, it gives CASSFSGSETQYF. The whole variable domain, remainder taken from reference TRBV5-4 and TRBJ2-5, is ETGVTQSPTHLIKTRGQQVTLRCSSQSGHNTVSWYQQALGQGPQFIFQYYREEENGRGNFPPRFSGLQFPNYSSELNVNALELDDSALYLCASSFSGSETQYFGPGTRLLVL.

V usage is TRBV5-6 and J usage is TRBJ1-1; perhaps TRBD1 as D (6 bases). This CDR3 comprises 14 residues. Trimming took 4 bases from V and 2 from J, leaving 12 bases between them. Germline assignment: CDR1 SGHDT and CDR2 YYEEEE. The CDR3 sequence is CASSINRVNTEAFF. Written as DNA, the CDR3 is TGTGCCAGCAGCATAAACAGGGTTAACACTGAAGCTTTCTTT.

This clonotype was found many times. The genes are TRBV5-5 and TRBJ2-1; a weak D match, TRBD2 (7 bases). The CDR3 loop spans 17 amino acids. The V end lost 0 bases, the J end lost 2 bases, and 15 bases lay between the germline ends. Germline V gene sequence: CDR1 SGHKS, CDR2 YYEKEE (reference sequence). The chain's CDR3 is CASSLGRTGRAYNEQFF. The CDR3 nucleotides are TGTGCCAGCAGCTTGGGGCGAACAGGGAGGGCCTACAATGAGCAGTTCTTC.

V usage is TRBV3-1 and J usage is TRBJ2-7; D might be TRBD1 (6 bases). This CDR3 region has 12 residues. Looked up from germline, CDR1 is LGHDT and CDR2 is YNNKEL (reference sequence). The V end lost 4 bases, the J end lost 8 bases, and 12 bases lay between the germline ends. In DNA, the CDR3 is TGTGCCAGCAGCCTACAGGGACCCCAGCAGTACTTC. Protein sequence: CASSLQGPQQYF.

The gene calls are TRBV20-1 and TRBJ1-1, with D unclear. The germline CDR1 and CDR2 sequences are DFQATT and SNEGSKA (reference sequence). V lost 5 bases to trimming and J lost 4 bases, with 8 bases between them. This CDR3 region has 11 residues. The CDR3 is CSAGGSTEAFF. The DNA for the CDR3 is TGCAGTGCTGGAGGGTCCACTGAAGCTTTCTTT.

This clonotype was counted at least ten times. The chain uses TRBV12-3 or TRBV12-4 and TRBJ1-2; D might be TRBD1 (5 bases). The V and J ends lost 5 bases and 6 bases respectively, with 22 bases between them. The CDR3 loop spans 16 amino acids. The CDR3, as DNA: TGTGCCAGCAGTCCTAGCCCCTCCGGCAGGGAGGATGGCTACACCTTC. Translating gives CASSPSPSGREDGYTF.

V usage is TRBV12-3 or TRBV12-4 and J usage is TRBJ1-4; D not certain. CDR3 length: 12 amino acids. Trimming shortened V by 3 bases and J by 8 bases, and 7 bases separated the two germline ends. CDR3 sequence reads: CASSLGREKLFF. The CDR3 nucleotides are TGTGCCAGCAGTTTGGGCCGGGAAAAACTGTTTTTT.

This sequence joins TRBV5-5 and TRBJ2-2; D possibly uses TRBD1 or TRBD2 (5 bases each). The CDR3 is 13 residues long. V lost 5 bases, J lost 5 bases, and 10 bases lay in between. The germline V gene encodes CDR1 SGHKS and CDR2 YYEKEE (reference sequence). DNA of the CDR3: TGTGCCAGCAGGGTGGGGGTTACCGGGGAGCTGTTTTTT. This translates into CASRVGVTGELFF.

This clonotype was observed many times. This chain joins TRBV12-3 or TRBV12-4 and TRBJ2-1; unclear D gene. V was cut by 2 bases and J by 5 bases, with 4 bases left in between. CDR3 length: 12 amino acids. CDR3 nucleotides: TGTGCCAGCAGTTTAACTGACAATGAGCAGTTCTTC. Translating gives CASSLTDNEQFF.

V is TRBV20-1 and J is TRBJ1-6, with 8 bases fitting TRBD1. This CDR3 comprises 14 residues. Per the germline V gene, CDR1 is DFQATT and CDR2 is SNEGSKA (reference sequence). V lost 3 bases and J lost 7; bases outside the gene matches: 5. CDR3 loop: CSASPGQVNSPLHF. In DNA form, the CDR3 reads TGCAGTGCTAGTCCGGGACAGGTCAATTCACCCCTCCACTTT.

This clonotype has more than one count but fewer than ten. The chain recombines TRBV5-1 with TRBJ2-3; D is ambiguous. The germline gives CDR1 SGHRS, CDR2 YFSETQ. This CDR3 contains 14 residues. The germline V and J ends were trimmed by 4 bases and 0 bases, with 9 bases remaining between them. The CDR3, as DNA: TGCGCCAGCAGCCCGAGCCGGAGCACAGATACGCAGTATTTT. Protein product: CASSPSRSTDTQYF.

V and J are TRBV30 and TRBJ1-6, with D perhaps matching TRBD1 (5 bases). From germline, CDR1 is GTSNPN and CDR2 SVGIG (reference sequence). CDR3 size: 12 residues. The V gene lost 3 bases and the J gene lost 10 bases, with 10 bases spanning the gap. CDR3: CAWRIGDSPLHF. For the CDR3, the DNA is TGTGCCTGGAGAATTGGGGACTCACCCCTCCACTTT.

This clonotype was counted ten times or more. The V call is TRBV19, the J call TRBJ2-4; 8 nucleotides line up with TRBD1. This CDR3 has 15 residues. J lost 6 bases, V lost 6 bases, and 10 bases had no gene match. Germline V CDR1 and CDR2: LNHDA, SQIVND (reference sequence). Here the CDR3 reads CASRVFGQGGNIQYF. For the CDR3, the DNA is TGTGCCAGTAGAGTTTTCGGACAGGGCGGAAACATTCAGTACTTC.